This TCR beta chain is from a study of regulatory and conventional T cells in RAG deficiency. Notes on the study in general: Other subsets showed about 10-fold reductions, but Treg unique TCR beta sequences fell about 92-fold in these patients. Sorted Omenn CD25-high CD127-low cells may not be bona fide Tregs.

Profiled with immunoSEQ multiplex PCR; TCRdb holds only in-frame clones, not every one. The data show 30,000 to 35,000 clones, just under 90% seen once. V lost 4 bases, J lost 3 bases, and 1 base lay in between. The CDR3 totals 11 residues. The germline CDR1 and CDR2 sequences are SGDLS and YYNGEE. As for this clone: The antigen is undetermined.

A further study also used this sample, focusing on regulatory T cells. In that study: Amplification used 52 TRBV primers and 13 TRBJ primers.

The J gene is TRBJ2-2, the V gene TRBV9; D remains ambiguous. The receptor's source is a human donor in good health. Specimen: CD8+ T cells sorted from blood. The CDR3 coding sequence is TGTGCCAGCAGCTACACCGGGGAGCTGTTTTTT. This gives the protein CASSYTGELFF.